A selection of T cell receptor beta chains follows, all from one sample in a study of blood T cell repertoires in COVID-19. Repertoires were generated with immunoSEQ multiplex PCR, while TCRdb's copy carries only in-frame clones and drops some. Of 220,000 or so clones listed, 90% were seen once; the top ten hold 0.87%. The sample taken for sequencing was PBMCs or T cells enriched from blood (not recorded which). The source is a middle-aged man who had been exposed to COVID-19. The CDR3 runs from the conserved cysteine through the conserved F or W. Each record gives: V gene, D gene, J gene, clone size, CDR3 protein, CDR3 DNA. A D gene is named only where the DNA matches it firmly. A clone size is listed for some rows: how often the clone was seen (once, few, many), or a class if it is expanded.

v_call: TRBV7-3; d_call: -; j_call: TRBJ2-6; clone_size: -; cdr3_aa: CASSLLQGSGANVLTF; cdr3_nt: TGTGCCAGCAGCTTACTACAGGGCTCTGGGGCCAACGTCCTGACTTTC
v_call: TRBV28; d_call: -; j_call: TRBJ2-5; clone_size: once; cdr3_aa: CASSLVSGRGETQYF; cdr3_nt: TGTGCCAGCAGTTTAGTCTCCGGCAGGGGTGAGACCCAGTACTTC
v_call: TRBV7-8; d_call: TRBD2; j_call: TRBJ2-1; clone_size: few; cdr3_aa: CASSTGRAGLEQFF; cdr3_nt: TGTGCCAGCAGCACCGGGAGGGCCGGGTTGGAGCAGTTCTTC
v_call: TRBV30; d_call: -; j_call: TRBJ1-1; clone_size: -; cdr3_aa: CAWSVRWAGAFF; cdr3_nt: TGTGCCTGGAGTGTACGATGGGCTGGAGCTTTCTTT
v_call: TRBV6-9; d_call: TRBD2; j_call: TRBJ2-1; clone_size: -; cdr3_aa: CASSHGLADPSGNEQFF; cdr3_nt: TGTGCCAGCAGCCATGGGCTAGCGGACCCTTCGGGCAATGAGCAGTTCTTC
v_call: TRBV11-2; d_call: -; j_call: TRBJ2-2; clone_size: -; cdr3_aa: CASSLERTGELFF; cdr3_nt: TGTGCCAGCAGCTTAGAGCGCACCGGGGAGCTGTTTTTT
v_call: TRBV3-1/TRBV3-2; d_call: TRBD2; j_call: TRBJ2-5; clone_size: -; cdr3_aa: CASSQDGLAGVLETQYF; cdr3_nt: TGTGCCAGCAGCCAAGATGGACTAGCGGGAGTGTTGGAGACCCAGTACTTC
v_call: TRBV7-9; d_call: -; j_call: TRBJ2-5; clone_size: -; cdr3_aa: CASSYPPGNPSETQYF; cdr3_nt: TGTGCCAGCAGCTACCCCCCCGGGAACCCATCGGAGACCCAGTACTTC
v_call: TRBV6-5; d_call: -; j_call: TRBJ1-5; clone_size: -; cdr3_aa: CASSYEGPYQPQHF; cdr3_nt: TGTGCCAGCAGTTACGAGGGTCCTTATCAGCCCCAGCATTTT
v_call: TRBV7-9; d_call: -; j_call: TRBJ1-2; clone_size: few; cdr3_aa: CASSLASGYYGYTF; cdr3_nt: TGTGCCAGCAGCTTAGCCTCAGGGTACTATGGCTACACCTTC
v_call: TRBV30; d_call: -; j_call: TRBJ1-5; clone_size: few; cdr3_aa: CAWSTKGWGDQPQHF; cdr3_nt: TGTGCCTGGAGCACCAAGGGGTGGGGGGATCAGCCCCAGCATTTT
v_call: TRBV18; d_call: TRBD1; j_call: TRBJ2-1; clone_size: once; cdr3_aa: CASSADRGSYNEQFF; cdr3_nt: TGTGCCAGCTCAGCAGACAGGGGCTCCTACAATGAGCAGTTCTTC
v_call: TRBV19; d_call: TRBD1; j_call: TRBJ1-2; clone_size: -; cdr3_aa: CASISVDRLFDGYTF; cdr3_nt: TGTGCCAGTATCTCTGTGGACAGGTTGTTTGATGGCTACACCTTC
v_call: TRBV5-1; d_call: TRBD1; j_call: TRBJ2-2; clone_size: -; cdr3_aa: CASSLGGQGGGTGELFF; cdr3_nt: TGCGCCAGCAGCTTGGGGGGACAGGGTGGAGGCACCGGGGAGCTGTTTTTT
v_call: TRBV7-2; d_call: TRBD2; j_call: TRBJ2-5; clone_size: -; cdr3_aa: CASSLVSGARGGTQYF; cdr3_nt: TGTGCCAGCAGCTTAGTTAGCGGGGCAAGGGGTGGGACCCAGTACTTC
v_call: TRBV19; d_call: TRBD2; j_call: TRBJ2-1; clone_size: -; cdr3_aa: CASRPASGTGEQFF; cdr3_nt: TGTGCCAGTAGGCCGGCTAGCGGGACCGGTGAGCAGTTCTTC
v_call: TRBV4-2; d_call: TRBD2; j_call: TRBJ2-2; clone_size: -; cdr3_aa: CASSQGAGTRNTGELFF; cdr3_nt: TGTGCCAGCAGCCAAGGCGCCGGGACTAGAAACACCGGGGAGCTGTTTTTT
v_call: TRBV28; d_call: TRBD1; j_call: TRBJ2-1; clone_size: -; cdr3_aa: CASRRPMTGKIYNEQFF; cdr3_nt: TGTGCCAGCAGGAGACCTATGACAGGGAAAATCTACAATGAGCAGTTCTTC
v_call: TRBV5-1; d_call: -; j_call: TRBJ2-1; clone_size: -; cdr3_aa: CASSLFLLNNEQFF; cdr3_nt: TGCGCCAGCAGCTTGTTCCTACTTAACAATGAGCAGTTCTTC
v_call: TRBV27; d_call: -; j_call: TRBJ1-5; clone_size: -; cdr3_aa: CASTLRGGVNQPQHF; cdr3_nt: TGTGCCAGCACCTTGAGGGGGGGCGTCAATCAGCCCCAGCATTTT
v_call: TRBV19; d_call: -; j_call: TRBJ2-1; clone_size: -; cdr3_aa: CASSLLHINEQFF; cdr3_nt: TGTGCCAGTAGTCTCCTGCACATAAATGAGCAGTTCTTC
v_call: TRBV9; d_call: -; j_call: TRBJ2-3; clone_size: -; cdr3_aa: CASSATGRTDTQYF; cdr3_nt: TGTGCCAGCAGCGCGACAGGACGCACAGATACGCAGTATTTT
v_call: TRBV10-3; d_call: TRBD2; j_call: TRBJ2-3; clone_size: -; cdr3_aa: CAIGEGASTDTQYF; cdr3_nt: TGTGCCATCGGGGAGGGAGCGAGCACAGATACGCAGTATTTT
v_call: TRBV10-3; d_call: TRBD1; j_call: TRBJ1-5; clone_size: -; cdr3_aa: CAISESGLGQGDNQPQHF; cdr3_nt: TGTGCCATCAGTGAGTCCGGCCTGGGACAGGGGGACAATCAGCCCCAGCATTTT
v_call: TRBV11-1; d_call: -; j_call: TRBJ1-1; clone_size: -; cdr3_aa: CASSLPGTEAFF; cdr3_nt: TGTGCCAGCAGCTTACCGGGAACTGAAGCTTTCTTT
v_call: TRBV5-4; d_call: -; j_call: TRBJ1-1; clone_size: -; cdr3_aa: CASKGQTNTEAFF; cdr3_nt: TGTGCCAGCAAGGGACAAACTAACACTGAAGCTTTCTTT
v_call: TRBV5-5; d_call: -; j_call: TRBJ2-2; clone_size: -; cdr3_aa: CASSLLAERPGELFF; cdr3_nt: TGTGCCAGCAGCTTGCTAGCTGAAAGGCCCGGGGAGCTGTTTTTT
v_call: TRBV19; d_call: -; j_call: TRBJ2-5; clone_size: -; cdr3_aa: CASPSDLAYGETQYF; cdr3_nt: TGTGCCAGTCCCTCGGACCTAGCGTATGGAGAGACCCAGTACTTC
v_call: TRBV3-1/TRBV3-2; d_call: -; j_call: TRBJ1-3; clone_size: once; cdr3_aa: CASSQGALGLTLRAGNTIYF; cdr3_nt: TGTGCCAGCAGCCAAGGGGCCCTGGGACTTACTCTTCGGGCTGGAAACACCATATATTTT
v_call: TRBV30; d_call: -; j_call: TRBJ1-2; clone_size: many; cdr3_aa: CAWSWQGGYTF; cdr3_nt: TGTGCCTGGAGTTGGCAGGGGGGCTACACCTTC
v_call: TRBV19; d_call: -; j_call: TRBJ1-5; clone_size: -; cdr3_aa: CASSFLRTVNQPQHF; cdr3_nt: TGTGCCAGTAGTTTTCTGCGGACAGTCAATCAGCCCCAGCATTTT
v_call: TRBV7-2; d_call: -; j_call: TRBJ2-2; clone_size: -; cdr3_aa: CASNGARAGELFF; cdr3_nt: TGTGCCAGCAACGGAGCCCGAGCCGGGGAGCTGTTTTTT
v_call: TRBV11-2; d_call: -; j_call: TRBJ2-3; clone_size: -; cdr3_aa: CASSPFGAKHISTDTQYF; cdr3_nt: TGTGCCAGCAGCCCCTTTGGGGCCAAACATATAAGCACAGATACGCAGTATTTT
v_call: TRBV23-1; d_call: TRBD1; j_call: TRBJ2-5; clone_size: -; cdr3_aa: CASSQGTGGTASLMGETQYF; cdr3_nt: TGCGCCAGCAGTCAAGGGACAGGGGGCACGGCTAGCCTGATGGGGGAGACCCAGTACTTC
v_call: TRBV5-6; d_call: TRBD1; j_call: TRBJ1-2; clone_size: -; cdr3_aa: CASSFAEGAILVNGYTF; cdr3_nt: TGTGCCAGCAGCTTTGCCGAGGGGGCGATTCTGGTAAATGGCTACACCTTC
v_call: TRBV5-1; d_call: TRBD1; j_call: TRBJ1-1; clone_size: -; cdr3_aa: CASRLTQGVGTEAFF; cdr3_nt: TGCGCCAGCAGACTTACTCAGGGGGTTGGGACTGAAGCTTTCTTT
v_call: TRBV12-3/TRBV12-4; d_call: TRBD1; j_call: TRBJ1-2; clone_size: -; cdr3_aa: CASSLGQVYGYTF; cdr3_nt: TGTGCCAGCAGTTTGGGACAGGTTTATGGCTACACCTTC
v_call: TRBV5-1; d_call: -; j_call: TRBJ2-5; clone_size: -; cdr3_aa: CASSSLASVQETQYF; cdr3_nt: TGCGCCAGCAGCTCCCTCGCTAGCGTTCAAGAGACCCAGTACTTC
v_call: TRBV5-1; d_call: -; j_call: TRBJ1-1; clone_size: -; cdr3_aa: CASSLTGQNVNTEAFF; cdr3_nt: TGCGCCAGCAGCTTGACAGGACAGAACGTAAACACTGAAGCTTTCTTT
v_call: TRBV9; d_call: TRBD2; j_call: TRBJ2-5; clone_size: -; cdr3_aa: CASSVGTSGQETQYF; cdr3_nt: TGTGCCAGCAGCGTCGGGACTAGCGGCCAAGAGACCCAGTACTTC
v_call: TRBV5-1; d_call: TRBD1; j_call: TRBJ2-1; clone_size: once; cdr3_aa: CASSFDRGALHEQFF; cdr3_nt: TGCGCCAGCAGCTTTGACAGGGGGGCTTTGCATGAGCAGTTCTTC
v_call: TRBV29-1; d_call: -; j_call: TRBJ1-3; clone_size: -; cdr3_aa: CSALDPAPNTIYF; cdr3_nt: TGCAGCGCTCTCGACCCAGCGCCAAACACCATATATTTT
v_call: TRBV6-5; d_call: -; j_call: TRBJ1-4; clone_size: -; cdr3_aa: CASSLAAINEKLFF; cdr3_nt: TGTGCCAGCAGTTTGGCGGCTATAAATGAAAAACTGTTTTTT
v_call: TRBV19; d_call: -; j_call: TRBJ1-5; clone_size: -; cdr3_aa: CASTDMGEAQHF; cdr3_nt: TGTGCCAGTACCGACATGGGGGAGGCCCAGCATTTT
v_call: TRBV2; d_call: -; j_call: TRBJ2-1; clone_size: -; cdr3_aa: CASSLMGTEANEQFF; cdr3_nt: TGTGCCAGCTCGTTGATGGGGACTGAGGCTAATGAGCAGTTCTTC
v_call: TRBV20-1; d_call: -; j_call: TRBJ2-5; clone_size: once; cdr3_aa: CSASQTRGGETQYF; cdr3_nt: TGCAGTGCTAGTCAGACCCGGGGTGGCGAGACCCAGTACTTC
v_call: TRBV7-9; d_call: TRBD1; j_call: TRBJ1-2; clone_size: once; cdr3_aa: CASRATGGNYGYTF; cdr3_nt: TGTGCCAGCAGGGCTACAGGGGGCAACTATGGCTACACCTTC
v_call: TRBV28; d_call: TRBD1; j_call: TRBJ2-2; clone_size: -; cdr3_aa: CASSFWGQKTNTGELFF; cdr3_nt: TGTGCCAGCAGTTTTTGGGGACAGAAAACGAACACCGGGGAGCTGTTTTTT
v_call: TRBV3-1/TRBV3-2; d_call: -; j_call: TRBJ1-2; clone_size: -; cdr3_aa: CASSQTTGSYGYTF; cdr3_nt: TGTGCCAGCAGCCAAACAACAGGGTCCTATGGCTACACCTTC
v_call: TRBV7-8; d_call: -; j_call: TRBJ1-2; clone_size: -; cdr3_aa: CASSQTISYGYTF; cdr3_nt: TGTGCCAGCAGCCAAACTATCTCCTATGGCTACACCTTC
v_call: TRBV4-1; d_call: TRBD2; j_call: TRBJ2-3; clone_size: -; cdr3_aa: CASSRKVGTSGTDTQYF; cdr3_nt: TGCGCCAGCAGCCGGAAAGTTGGGACTAGCGGCACAGATACGCAGTATTTT
v_call: TRBV19; d_call: TRBD1; j_call: TRBJ1-5; clone_size: -; cdr3_aa: CASSVLQGRMGQPQHF; cdr3_nt: TGTGCCAGTAGTGTACTACAGGGGAGAATGGGTCAGCCCCAGCATTTT
v_call: TRBV7-9; d_call: TRBD1; j_call: TRBJ1-2; clone_size: -; cdr3_aa: CASRKGQGAEGYTF; cdr3_nt: TGTGCCAGCAGGAAGGGACAGGGGGCTGAAGGCTACACCTTC
v_call: TRBV7-8; d_call: -; j_call: TRBJ1-2; clone_size: -; cdr3_aa: CASSLGGRGNGYTF; cdr3_nt: TGTGCCAGCAGCTTAGGCGGCAGGGGTAATGGCTACACCTTC
v_call: TRBV5-1; d_call: TRBD1; j_call: TRBJ1-2; clone_size: -; cdr3_aa: CASSFITGAPGYTF; cdr3_nt: TGCGCCAGCAGCTTTATAACAGGGGCCCCTGGCTACACCTTC
v_call: TRBV7-8; d_call: TRBD2; j_call: TRBJ2-3; clone_size: -; cdr3_aa: CASRAVSGTSRDTQYF; cdr3_nt: TGTGCCAGCAGGGCTGTTAGCGGGACTTCCCGAGATACGCAGTATTTT
v_call: TRBV3-1/TRBV3-2; d_call: -; j_call: TRBJ1-1; clone_size: -; cdr3_aa: CASSPSTGGTEAFF; cdr3_nt: TGTGCCAGCAGCCCGTCAACCGGGGGAACTGAAGCTTTCTTT